The T cell receptor (beta chain) described here comes from a study of shared clonotypes between healthy human individuals. Study findings and constraints: Of the naive CD4 clonotypes, around 5% were shared across several donors. Unshared clonotypes carried lower generation probabilities than those common to all four donors. Blood was the sole source, and tissue repertoires probably differ.

It was 150 to 250 ng DNA, some 30,000 T cell genomes, that sorted-subset replicate PCRs used. Some clones are missing from TCRdb's copy, which holds only in-frame ones; the method was immunoSEQ multiplex PCR. Counted here are more than 1.2 million clones, just under 99% occurring once; the ten biggest clones make up over 0.3%. As concerns this clone: Antigen: not known.

Sequenced material: naive CD4+ T cells sorted from blood. Specified subset: CD45RA+ positively selected. This TCR derives from a man aged 30 to 45 in good health.

As DNA, the CDR3 is TGCGCCAGCAGCGCACTAGCGGGGACCACAGATACGCAGTATTTT. Protein sequence: CASSALAGTTDTQYF. This rearrangement joins TRBV4-1 to TRBJ2-3, with TRBD2 matching 10 bases. CDR3 length: 15 amino acids. CDR1 MGHRA and CDR2 YSYEKL come from the germline V gene. V lost 5 bases and J lost 2; bases outside the gene matches: 4.